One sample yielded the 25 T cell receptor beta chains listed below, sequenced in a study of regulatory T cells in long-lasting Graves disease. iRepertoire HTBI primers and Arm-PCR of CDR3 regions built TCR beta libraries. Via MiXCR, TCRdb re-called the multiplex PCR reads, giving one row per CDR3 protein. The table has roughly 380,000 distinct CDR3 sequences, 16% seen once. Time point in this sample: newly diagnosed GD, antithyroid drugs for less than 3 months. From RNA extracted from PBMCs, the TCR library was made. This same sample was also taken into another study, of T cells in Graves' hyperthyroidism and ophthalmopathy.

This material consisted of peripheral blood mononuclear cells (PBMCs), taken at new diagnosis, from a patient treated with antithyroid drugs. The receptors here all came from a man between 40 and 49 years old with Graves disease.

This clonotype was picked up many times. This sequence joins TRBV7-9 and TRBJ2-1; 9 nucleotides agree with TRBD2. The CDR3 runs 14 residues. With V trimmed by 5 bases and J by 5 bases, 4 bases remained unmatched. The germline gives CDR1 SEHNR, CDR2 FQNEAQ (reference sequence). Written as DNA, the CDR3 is TGTGCCAGCAGCCTCGCGGGGGGGGACAATGAGCAGTTCTTC. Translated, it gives CASSLAGGDNEQFF.

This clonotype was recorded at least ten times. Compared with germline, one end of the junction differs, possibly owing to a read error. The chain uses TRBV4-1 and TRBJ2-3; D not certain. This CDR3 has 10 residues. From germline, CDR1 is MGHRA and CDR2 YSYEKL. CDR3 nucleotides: TGTGCCATTAACCGAGATACGCAGTATTTT. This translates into CAINRDTQYF.

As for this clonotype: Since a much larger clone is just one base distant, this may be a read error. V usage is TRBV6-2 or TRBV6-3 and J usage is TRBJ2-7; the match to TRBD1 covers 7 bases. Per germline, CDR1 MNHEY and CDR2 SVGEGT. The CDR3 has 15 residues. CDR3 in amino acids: CVSSHRGGPTYEQYF. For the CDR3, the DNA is TGTGTCAGCAGTCACCGAGGGGGCCCCACCTACGAGCAGTACTTC.

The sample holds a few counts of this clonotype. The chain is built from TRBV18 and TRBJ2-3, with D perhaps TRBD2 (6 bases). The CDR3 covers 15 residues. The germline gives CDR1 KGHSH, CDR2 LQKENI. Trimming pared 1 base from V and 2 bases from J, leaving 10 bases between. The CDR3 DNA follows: TGTGCCAGCTCACCACGGCAGGACTACACAGATACGCAGTATTTT. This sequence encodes CASSPRQDYTDTQYF.

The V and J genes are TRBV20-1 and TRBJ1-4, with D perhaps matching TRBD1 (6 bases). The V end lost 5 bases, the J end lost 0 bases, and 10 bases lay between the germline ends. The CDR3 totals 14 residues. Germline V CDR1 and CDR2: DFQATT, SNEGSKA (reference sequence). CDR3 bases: TGCAGTGCTGGGACATCCTCAACTAATGAAAAACTGTTTTTT. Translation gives CSAGTSSTNEKLFF.

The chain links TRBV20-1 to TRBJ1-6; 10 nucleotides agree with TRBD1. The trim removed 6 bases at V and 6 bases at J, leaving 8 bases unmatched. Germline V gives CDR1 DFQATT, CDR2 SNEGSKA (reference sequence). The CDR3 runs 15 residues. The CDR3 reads CSAKGTGATNSPLHF. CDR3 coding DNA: TGCAGTGCAAAGGGGACAGGGGCCACTAATTCACCCCTCCACTTT.

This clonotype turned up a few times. DNA of the CDR3: TGTGCCAGCAGCGCCTTAGGGGACTGGGAAGCTTTCTTT. As protein: CASSALGDWEAFF. This chain connects TRBV9 to TRBJ1-1, with D possibly TRBD1 on 5 matching bases. The CDR3 runs 13 residues. V shed 3 bases and J shed 8 bases, with 14 bases lying between them. The V gene's germline CDR1 is SGDLS and CDR2 YYNGEE.

The DNA for the CDR3 is TGTGCCAGCAGCGCCGTCCCTCGAGATACGCAGTATTTT. Residues: CASSAVPRDTQYF. The chain carries TRBV9 and TRBJ2-3, with D unresolved. Trimming removed 3 bases from V and 5 bases from J, with 10 bases in between. Germline lookup yields CDR1 SGDLS and CDR2 YYNGEE. The CDR3 runs 13 residues.

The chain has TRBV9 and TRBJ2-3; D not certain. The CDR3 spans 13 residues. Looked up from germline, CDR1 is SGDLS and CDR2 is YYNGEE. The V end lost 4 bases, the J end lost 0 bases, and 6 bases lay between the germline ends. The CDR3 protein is CASSITSTDTQYF. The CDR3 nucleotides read TGTGCCAGCAGCATCACTAGCACAGATACGCAGTATTTT. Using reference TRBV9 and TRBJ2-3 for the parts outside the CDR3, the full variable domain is DSGVTQTPKHLITATGQRVTLRCSPRSGDLSVYWYQQSLDQGLQFLIQYYNGEERAKGNILERFSAQQFPDLHSELNLSSLELGDSALYFCASSITSTDTQYFGPGTRLTVL.

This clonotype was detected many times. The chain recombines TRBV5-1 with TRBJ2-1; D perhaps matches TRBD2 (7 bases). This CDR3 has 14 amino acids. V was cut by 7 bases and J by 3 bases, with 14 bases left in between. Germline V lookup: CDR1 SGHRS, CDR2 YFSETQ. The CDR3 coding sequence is TGCGCCAGCGTGGAGGGGGGGTACTACAATGAGCAGTTCTTC. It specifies CASVEGGYYNEQFF.

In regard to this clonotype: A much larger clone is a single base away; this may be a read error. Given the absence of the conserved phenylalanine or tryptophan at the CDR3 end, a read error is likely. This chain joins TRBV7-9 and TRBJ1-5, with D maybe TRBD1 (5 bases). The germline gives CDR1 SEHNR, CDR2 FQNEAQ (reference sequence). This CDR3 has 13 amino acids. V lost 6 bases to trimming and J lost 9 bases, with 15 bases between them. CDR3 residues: CASSLGEGWPQHS. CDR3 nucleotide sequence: TGTGCCAGCAGTCTAGGGGAGGGATGGCCCCAGCATTCT.

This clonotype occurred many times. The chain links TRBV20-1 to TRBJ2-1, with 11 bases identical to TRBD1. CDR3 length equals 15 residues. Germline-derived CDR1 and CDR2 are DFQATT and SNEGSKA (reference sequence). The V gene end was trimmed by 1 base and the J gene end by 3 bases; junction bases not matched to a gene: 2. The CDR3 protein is CSARGTGGIYNEQFF. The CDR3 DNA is TGCAGTGCTAGAGGGACAGGGGGCATCTACAATGAGCAGTTCTTC.

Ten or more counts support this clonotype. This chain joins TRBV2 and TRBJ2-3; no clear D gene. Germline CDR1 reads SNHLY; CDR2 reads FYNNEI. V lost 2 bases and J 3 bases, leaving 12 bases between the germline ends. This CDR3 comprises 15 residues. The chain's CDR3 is CASSERRLGTDTQYF. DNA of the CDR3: TGTGCCAGCAGTGAAAGGCGACTCGGGACAGATACGCAGTATTTT.

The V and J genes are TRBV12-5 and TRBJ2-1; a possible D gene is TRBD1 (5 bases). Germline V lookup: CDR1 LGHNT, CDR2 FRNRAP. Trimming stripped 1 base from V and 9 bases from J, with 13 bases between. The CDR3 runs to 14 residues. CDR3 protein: CASGLGQGRGEQFF. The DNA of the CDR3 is TGTGCTAGTGGTTTGGGCCAGGGTCGCGGTGAGCAGTTCTTC.

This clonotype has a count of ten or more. In DNA, the CDR3 is TGTGCCAGCAGCTCAGATCGGCGGGCAACCCAGTACTTC. Its translation: CASSSDRRATQYF. The gene calls are TRBV7-9 and TRBJ2-5; tentative D call: TRBD2 (5 bases). Per the germline V gene, CDR1 is SEHNR and CDR2 is FQNEAQ (reference sequence). This CDR3 has 13 residues. V lost 4 bases, J lost 8 bases, and 14 bases lay in between.

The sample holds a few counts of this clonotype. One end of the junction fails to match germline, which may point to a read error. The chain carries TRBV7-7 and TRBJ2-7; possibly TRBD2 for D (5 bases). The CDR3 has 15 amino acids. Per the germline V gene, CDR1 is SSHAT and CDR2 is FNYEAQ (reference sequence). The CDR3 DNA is TGTGCTAGCAGCCCTTCTGTGGTGAGGGCCTACGAGCAGTACTTC. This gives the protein CASSPSVVRAYEQYF.

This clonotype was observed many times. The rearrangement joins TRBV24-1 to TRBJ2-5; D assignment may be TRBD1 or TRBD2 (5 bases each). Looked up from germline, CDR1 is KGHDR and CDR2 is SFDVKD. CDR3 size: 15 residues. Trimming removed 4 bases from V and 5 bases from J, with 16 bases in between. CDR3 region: CATSDLGRGEETQYF. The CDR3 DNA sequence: TGTGCCACCAGTGACCTGGGAAGGGGAGAGGAGACCCAGTACTTC.

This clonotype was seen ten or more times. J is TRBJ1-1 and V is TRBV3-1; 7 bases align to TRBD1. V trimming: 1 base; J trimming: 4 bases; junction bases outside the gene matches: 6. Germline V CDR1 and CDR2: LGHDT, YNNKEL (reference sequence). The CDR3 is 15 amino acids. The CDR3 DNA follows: TGTGCCAGCAGCCAAGGGATTCACAGGGGCACTGAAGCTTTCTTT. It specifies CASSQGIHRGTEAFF.

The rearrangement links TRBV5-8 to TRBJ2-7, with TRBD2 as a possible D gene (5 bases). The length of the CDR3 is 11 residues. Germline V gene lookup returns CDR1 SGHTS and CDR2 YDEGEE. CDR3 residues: CAPGVPYEQYF. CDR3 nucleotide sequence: TGTGCTCCCGGGGTCCCCTACGAGCAGTACTTC.

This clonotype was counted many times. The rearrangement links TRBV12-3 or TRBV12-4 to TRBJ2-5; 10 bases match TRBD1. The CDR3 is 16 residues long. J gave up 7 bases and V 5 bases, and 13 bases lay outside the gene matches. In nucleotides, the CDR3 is TGTGCCAGCAGTCCCTCAACCGGGACAGGGGCCCCGACCCAGTACTTC. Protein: CASSPSTGTGAPTQYF.

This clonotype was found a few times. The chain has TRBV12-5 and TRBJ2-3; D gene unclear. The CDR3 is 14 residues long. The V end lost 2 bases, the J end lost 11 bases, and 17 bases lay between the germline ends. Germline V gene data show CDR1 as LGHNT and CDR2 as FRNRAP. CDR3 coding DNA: TGTGCTAGTGGTTTGCCACCGACAATACCTCAGCAGTATTTT. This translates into CASGLPPTIPQQYF.

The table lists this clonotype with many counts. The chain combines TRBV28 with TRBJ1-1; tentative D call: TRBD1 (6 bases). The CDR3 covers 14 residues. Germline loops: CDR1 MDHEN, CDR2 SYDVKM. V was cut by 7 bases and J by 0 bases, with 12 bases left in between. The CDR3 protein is CASTPDSLNTEAFF. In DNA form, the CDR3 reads TGTGCCAGCACACCGGACAGCCTGAACACTGAAGCTTTCTTT.

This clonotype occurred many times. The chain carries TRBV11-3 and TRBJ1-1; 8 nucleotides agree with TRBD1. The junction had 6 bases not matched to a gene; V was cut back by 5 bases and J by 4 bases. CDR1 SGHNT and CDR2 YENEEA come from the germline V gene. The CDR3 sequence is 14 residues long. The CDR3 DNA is TGTGCCAGCAGCCCAGGGGGCGTAAGCACTGAAGCTTTCTTT. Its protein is CASSPGGVSTEAFF.

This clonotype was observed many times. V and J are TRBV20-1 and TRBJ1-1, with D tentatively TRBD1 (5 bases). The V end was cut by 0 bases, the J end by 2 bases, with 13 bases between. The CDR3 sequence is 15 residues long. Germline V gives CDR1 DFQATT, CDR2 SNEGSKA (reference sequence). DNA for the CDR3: TGCAGTGCTAGAGATGGGGGGACCCCCAACACTGAAGCTTTCTTT. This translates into CSARDGGTPNTEAFF.

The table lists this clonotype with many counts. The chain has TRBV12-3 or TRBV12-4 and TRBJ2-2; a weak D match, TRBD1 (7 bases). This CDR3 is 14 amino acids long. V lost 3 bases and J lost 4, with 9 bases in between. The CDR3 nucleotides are TGTGCCAGCAGTTTGCAGGGGGGCACCGGGGAGCTGTTTTTT. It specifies CASSLQGGTGELFF.